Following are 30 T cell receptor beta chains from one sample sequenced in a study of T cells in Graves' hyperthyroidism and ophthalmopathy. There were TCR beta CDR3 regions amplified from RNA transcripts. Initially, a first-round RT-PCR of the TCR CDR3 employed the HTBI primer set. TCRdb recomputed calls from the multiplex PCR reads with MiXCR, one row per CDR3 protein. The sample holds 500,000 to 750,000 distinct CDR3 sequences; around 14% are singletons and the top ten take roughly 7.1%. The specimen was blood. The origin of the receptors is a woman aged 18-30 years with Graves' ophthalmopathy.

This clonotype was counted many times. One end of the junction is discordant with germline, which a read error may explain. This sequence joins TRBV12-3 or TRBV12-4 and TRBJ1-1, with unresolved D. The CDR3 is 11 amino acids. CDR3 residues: CASSWGPDAFF. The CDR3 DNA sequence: TGTGCCAGCAGCTGGGGTCCTGACGCTTTCTTT.

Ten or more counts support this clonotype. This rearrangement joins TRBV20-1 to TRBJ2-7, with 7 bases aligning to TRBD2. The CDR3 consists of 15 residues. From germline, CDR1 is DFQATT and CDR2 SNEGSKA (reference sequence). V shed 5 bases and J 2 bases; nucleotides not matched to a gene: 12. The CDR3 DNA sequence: TGCAGTGCTCAAGACTTAAGACTAGCCCCCTACGAGCAGTACTTC. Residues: CSAQDLRLAPYEQYF.

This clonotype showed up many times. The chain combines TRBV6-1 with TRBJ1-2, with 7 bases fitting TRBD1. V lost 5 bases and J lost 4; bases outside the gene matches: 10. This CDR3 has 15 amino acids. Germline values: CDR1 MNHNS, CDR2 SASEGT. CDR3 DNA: TGTGCCAGCAGTTATTCTCAGGGGGTTGGCTATGGCTACACCTTC. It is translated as CASSYSQGVGYGYTF.

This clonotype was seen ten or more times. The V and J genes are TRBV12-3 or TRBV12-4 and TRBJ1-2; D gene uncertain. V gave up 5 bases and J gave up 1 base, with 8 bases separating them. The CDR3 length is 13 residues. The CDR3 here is CASSRTDNYGYTF. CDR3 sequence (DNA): TGTGCCAGCAGTCGGACGGATAACTATGGCTACACCTTC.

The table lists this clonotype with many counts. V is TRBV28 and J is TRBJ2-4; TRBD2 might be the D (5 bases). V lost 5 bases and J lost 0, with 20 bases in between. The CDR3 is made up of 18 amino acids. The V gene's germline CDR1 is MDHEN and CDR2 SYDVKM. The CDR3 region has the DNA TGTGCCAGCAGTCATTCAGGACTGTTCGATTTAGCCAAAAACATTCAGTACTTC. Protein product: CASSHSGLFDLAKNIQYF.

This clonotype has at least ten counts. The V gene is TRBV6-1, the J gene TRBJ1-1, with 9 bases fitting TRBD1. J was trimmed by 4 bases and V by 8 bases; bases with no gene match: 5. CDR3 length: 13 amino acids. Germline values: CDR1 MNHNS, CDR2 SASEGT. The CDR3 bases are TGTGCCAGCGGCGAACAGGGGGCCACTGAAGCTTTCTTT. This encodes CASGEQGATEAFF.

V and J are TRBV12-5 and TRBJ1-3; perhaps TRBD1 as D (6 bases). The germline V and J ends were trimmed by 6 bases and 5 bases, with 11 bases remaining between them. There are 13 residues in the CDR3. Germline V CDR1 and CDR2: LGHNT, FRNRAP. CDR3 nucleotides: TGTGCTAGTGGCGACAGGCCACGAAACACCATATATTTT. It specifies CASGDRPRNTIYF.

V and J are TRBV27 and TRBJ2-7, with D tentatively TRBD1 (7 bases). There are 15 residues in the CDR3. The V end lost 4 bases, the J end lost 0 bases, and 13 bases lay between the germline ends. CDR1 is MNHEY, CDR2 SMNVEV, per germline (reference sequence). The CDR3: CASSSRQGGSYEQYF. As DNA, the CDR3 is TGTGCCAGCAGTTCGCGTCAGGGGGGCTCCTACGAGCAGTACTTC.

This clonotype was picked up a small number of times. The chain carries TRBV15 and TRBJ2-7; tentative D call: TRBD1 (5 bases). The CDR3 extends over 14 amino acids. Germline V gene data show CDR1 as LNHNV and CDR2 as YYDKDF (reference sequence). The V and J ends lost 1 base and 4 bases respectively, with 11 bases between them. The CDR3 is CATSRALTDYEQYF. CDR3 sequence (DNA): TGTGCCACCAGCAGAGCGCTGACAGATTACGAGCAGTACTTC.

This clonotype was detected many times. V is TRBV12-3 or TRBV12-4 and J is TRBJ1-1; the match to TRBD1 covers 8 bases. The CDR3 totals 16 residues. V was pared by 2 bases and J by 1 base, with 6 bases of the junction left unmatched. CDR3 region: CASSLMPGTGNTEAFF. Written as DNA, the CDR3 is TGTGCCAGCAGTTTAATGCCCGGGACAGGGAACACTGAAGCTTTCTTT.

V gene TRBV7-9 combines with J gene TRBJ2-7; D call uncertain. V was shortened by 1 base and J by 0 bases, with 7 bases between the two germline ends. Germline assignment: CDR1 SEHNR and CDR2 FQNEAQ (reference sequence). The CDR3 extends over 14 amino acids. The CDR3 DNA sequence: TGTGCCAGCAGCTTAGAGTTGATCTCCTACGAGCAGTACTTC. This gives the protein CASSLELISYEQYF.

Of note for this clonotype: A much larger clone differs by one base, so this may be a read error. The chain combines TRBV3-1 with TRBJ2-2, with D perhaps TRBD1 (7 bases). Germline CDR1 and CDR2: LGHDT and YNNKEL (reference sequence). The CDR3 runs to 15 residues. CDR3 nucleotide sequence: TGTGCCAGCAGCCAGCCCCAGGGGGACTTCGGGGTGCTGTTTTTT. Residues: CASSQPQGDFGVLFF.

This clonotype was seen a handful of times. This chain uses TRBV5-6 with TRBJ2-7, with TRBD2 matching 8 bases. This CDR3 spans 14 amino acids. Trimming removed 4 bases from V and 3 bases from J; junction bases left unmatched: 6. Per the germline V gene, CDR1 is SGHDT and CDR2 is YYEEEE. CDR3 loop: CASSPGLGNYEQYF. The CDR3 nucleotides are TGTGCCAGCAGCCCGGGACTAGGCAACTACGAGCAGTACTTC. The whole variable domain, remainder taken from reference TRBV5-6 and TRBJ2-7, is DAGVTQSPTHLIKTRGQQVTLRCSPKSGHDTVSWYQQALGQGPQFIFQYYEEEERQRGNFPDRFSGHQFPNYSSELNVNALLLGDSALYLCASSPGLGNYEQYFGPGTRLTVT.

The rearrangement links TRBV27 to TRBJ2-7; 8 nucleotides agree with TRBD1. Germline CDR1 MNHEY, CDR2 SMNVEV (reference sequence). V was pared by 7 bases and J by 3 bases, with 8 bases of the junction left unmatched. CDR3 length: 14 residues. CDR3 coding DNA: TGTGCCAGCACTCCGACAGGGGAAGTCTACGAGCAGTACTTC. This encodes CASTPTGEVYEQYF.

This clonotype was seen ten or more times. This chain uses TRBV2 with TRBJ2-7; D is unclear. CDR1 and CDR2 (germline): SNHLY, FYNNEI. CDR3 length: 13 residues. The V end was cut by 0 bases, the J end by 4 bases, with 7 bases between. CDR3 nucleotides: TGTGCCAGCAGTGAAGCCACTACTTACGAGCAGTACTTC. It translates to CASSEATTYEQYF.

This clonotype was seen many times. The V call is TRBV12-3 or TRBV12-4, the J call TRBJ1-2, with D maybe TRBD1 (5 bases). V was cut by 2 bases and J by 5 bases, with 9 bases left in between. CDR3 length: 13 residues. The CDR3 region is CASSLRQNYGYTF. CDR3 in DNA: TGTGCCAGCAGTTTAAGACAGAATTATGGCTACACCTTC.

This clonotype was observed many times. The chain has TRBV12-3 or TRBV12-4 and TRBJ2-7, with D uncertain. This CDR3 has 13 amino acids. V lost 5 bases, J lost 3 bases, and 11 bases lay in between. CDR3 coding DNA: TGTGCCAGCAGTCCTGCGTATCACTACGAGCAGTACTTC. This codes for CASSPAYHYEQYF.

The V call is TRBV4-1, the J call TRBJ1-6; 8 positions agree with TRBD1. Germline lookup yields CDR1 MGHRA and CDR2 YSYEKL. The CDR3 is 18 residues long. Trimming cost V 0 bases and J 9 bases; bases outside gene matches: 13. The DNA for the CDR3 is TGCGCCAGCAGCCAAGACCTATGGACAGGGCGAAGGCGTTCACCCCTCCACTTT. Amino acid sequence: CASSQDLWTGRRRSPLHF.

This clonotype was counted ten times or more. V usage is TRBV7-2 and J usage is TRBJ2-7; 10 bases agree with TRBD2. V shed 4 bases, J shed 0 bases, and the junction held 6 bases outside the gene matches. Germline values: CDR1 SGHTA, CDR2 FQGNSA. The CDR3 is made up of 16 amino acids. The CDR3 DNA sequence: TGTGCCAGCAGCTCCTTAGGACTAGCGGCCTCCTACGAGCAGTACTTC. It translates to CASSSLGLAASYEQYF.

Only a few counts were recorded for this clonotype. The CDR3 loop reads CSARDGSGHPGANVLTF. The CDR3 nucleotides read TGCAGTGCTAGAGATGGGTCAGGGCACCCTGGGGCCAACGTCCTGACTTTC. This chain links TRBV20-1 with TRBJ2-6; the D gene is possibly TRBD1 (5 bases). This CDR3 spans 17 amino acids. Trimming took 0 bases from V and 2 from J, leaving 14 bases between them. Germline V gene lookup returns CDR1 DFQATT and CDR2 SNEGSKA (reference sequence).

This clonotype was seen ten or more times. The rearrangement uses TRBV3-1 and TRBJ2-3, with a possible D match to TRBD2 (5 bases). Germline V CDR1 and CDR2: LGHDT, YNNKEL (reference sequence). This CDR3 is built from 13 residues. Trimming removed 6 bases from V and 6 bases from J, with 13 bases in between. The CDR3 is CASRSAGVDTQYF. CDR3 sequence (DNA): TGTGCCAGCAGATCCGCGGGTGTGGATACGCAGTATTTT.

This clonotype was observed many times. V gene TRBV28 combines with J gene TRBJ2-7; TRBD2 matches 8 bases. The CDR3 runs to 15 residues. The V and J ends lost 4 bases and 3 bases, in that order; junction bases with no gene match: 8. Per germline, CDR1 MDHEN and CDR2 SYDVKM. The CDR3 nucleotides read TGTGCCAGCAGTTCAAGCACCACTAGCGGCTACGAGCAGTACTTC. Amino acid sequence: CASSSSTTSGYEQYF.

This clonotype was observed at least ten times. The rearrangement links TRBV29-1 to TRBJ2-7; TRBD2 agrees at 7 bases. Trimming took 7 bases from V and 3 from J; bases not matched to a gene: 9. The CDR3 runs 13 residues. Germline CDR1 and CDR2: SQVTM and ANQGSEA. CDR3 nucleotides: TGCAGCGCCGGGGGGTTCGGCGACTACGAGCAGTACTTC. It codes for CSAGGFGDYEQYF.

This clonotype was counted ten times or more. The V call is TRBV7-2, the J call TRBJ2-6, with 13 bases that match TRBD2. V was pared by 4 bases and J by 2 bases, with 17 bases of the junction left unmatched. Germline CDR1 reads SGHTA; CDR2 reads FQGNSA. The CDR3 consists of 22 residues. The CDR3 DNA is TGTGCCAGCAGCTACTTGGACAGGGGGCTAGGACTAGCGGGAGCTGGGGCCAACGTCCTGACTTTC. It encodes CASSYLDRGLGLAGAGANVLTF.

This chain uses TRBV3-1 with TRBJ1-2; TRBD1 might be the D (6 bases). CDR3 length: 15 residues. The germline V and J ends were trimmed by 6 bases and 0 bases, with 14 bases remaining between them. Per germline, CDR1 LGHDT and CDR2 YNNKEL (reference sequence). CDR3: CASSPDRRANYGYTF. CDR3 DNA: TGTGCCAGCAGTCCCGACAGGAGAGCTAACTATGGCTACACCTTC.

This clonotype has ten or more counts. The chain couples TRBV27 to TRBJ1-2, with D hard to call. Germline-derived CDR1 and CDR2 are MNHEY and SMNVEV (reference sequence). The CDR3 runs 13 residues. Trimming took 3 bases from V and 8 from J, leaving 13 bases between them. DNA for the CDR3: TGTGCCAGCAGTTTTAGCCTGAGAGGCGGCTACACCTTC. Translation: CASSFSLRGGYTF.

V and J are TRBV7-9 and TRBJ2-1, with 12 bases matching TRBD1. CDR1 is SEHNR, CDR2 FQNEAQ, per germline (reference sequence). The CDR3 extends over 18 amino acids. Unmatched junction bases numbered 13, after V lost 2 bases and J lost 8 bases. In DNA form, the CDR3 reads TGTGCCAGCAGCTTAATGGGGGGGGGGGGACAGGGGGCATATGAGCAGTTCTTC. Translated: CASSLMGGGGQGAYEQFF.

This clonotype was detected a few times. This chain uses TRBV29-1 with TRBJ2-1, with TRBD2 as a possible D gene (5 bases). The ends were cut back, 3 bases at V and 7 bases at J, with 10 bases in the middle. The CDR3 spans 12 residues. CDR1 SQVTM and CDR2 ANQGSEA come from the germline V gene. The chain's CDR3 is CSVETGLNEQFF. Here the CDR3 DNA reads TGCAGCGTTGAGACGGGGTTGAATGAGCAGTTCTTC.

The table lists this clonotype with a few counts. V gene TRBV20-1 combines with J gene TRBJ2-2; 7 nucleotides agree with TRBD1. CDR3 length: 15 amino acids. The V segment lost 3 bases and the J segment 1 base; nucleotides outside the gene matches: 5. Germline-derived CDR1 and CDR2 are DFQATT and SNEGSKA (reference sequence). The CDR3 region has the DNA TGCAGTGCTAGGCCGGGACAGAAGAACACCGGGGAGCTGTTTTTT. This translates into CSARPGQKNTGELFF.

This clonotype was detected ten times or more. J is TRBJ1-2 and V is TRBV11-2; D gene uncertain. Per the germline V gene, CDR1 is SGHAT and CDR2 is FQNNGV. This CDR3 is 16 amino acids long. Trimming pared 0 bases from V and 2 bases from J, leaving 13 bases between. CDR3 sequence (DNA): TGTGCCAGCAGCTTAGATGCCCCAAGGGCCAACTATGGCTACACCTTC. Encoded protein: CASSLDAPRANYGYTF.